These 31 T cell receptor beta chains originate from one sample sequenced in a study of cytomegalovirus exposure and HLA in healthy donors. The repertoire was sequenced with immunoSEQ multiplex PCR; TCRdb's copy has only in-frame clones and lacks some. The sample lists roughly 130,000 clones; about 90% were seen once. Sequences were obtained from PBMCs. These receptors were obtained from a young man in good health and CMV-seronegative.

CDR3: CASSVAPSGVQETQYF. The CDR3, as DNA: TGTGCCAGCAGCGTAGCCCCTAGCGGGGTGCAAGAGACCCAGTACTTC. The chain links TRBV9 to TRBJ2-5, with 9 bases aligning to TRBD2. The CDR3 covers 16 residues. CDR1 and CDR2 from the germline V gene are SGDLS and YYNGEE. Trimming cost V 0 bases and J 2 bases; bases outside gene matches: 5.

This chain joins TRBV5-4 and TRBJ1-2; 7 positions match TRBD1. The CDR3 runs to 13 residues. CDR1 is SGHNT and CDR2 is YYREEE in the germline V gene (reference sequence). J was trimmed by 6 bases and V by 3 bases; bases with no gene match: 5. The CDR3 here is CASSWPTGDGYTF. The CDR3 DNA reads as TGTGCCAGCAGCTGGCCCACAGGGGATGGCTACACCTTC.

The CDR3, as DNA: TGCGCCAGCACGTTCTTGCGGGGGAATGTTCAGCCCCAGCATTTT. As protein: CASTFLRGNVQPQHF. The chain links TRBV23-1 to TRBJ1-5; TRBD1 is a possible D gene (5 bases). TRBV23-1 is an ORF for which the function is uncertain. Trimming shortened V by 7 bases and J by 6 bases, and 19 bases separated the two germline ends. This CDR3 region has 15 residues.

The chain couples TRBV7-9 to TRBJ2-1; possible D gene TRBD1, 6 bases. V lost 2 bases and J lost 5, with 13 bases in between. This CDR3 spans 15 amino acids. From germline, CDR1 is SEHNR and CDR2 FQNEAQ (reference sequence). The CDR3 DNA follows: TGTGCCAGCAGCTTAAGACAGGCCCTGAACAATGAGCAGTTCTTC. Translated: CASSLRQALNNEQFF.

The V and J genes are TRBV6-1 and TRBJ1-4; 8 bases match TRBD1. In germline, CDR1 is MNHNS, CDR2 SASEGT. The V gene end was trimmed by 7 bases and the J gene end by 8 bases; junction bases not matched to a gene: 6. CDR3 length: 13 residues. CDR3 amino acids: CASIGQGGEKLFF. The CDR3, as DNA: TGTGCCAGCATAGGACAGGGTGGAGAAAAACTGTTTTTT.

The chain links TRBV7-8 to TRBJ1-1; D might be TRBD1 (5 bases). Trimming removed 8 bases from V and 4 bases from J, with 11 bases in between. Germline values: CDR1 SGHVS, CDR2 FQNEAQ. The CDR3 is made up of 12 amino acids. The CDR3 bases are TGTGCCAGCGGGGGGGTTCGCACTGAAGCTTTCTTT. Translating it yields CASGGVRTEAFF. Supplemented by reference TRBV7-8 and TRBJ1-1, the full variable domain reads GAGVSQSPRYKVAKRGQDVALRCDPISGHVSLFWYQQALGQGPEFLTYFQNEAQLDKSGLPSDRFFAERPEGSVSTLKIQRTQQEDSAVYLCASGGVRTEAFFGQGTRLTVV.

V is TRBV27 and J is TRBJ1-2; 12 bases are a match to TRBD1. There are 15 residues in the CDR3. J gave up 8 bases and V 6 bases, and 10 bases lay outside the gene matches. Germline lookup yields CDR1 MNHEY and CDR2 SMNVEV (reference sequence). CDR3: CASSNLGQGAWGYTF. DNA for the CDR3: TGTGCCAGCAGCAACTTGGGACAGGGGGCTTGGGGCTACACCTTC.

V usage is TRBV11-2 and J usage is TRBJ2-3, with 9 bases that match TRBD2. Germline assignment: CDR1 SGHAT and CDR2 FQNNGV. CDR3 length equals 14 residues. V dropped 5 bases and J dropped 5; count of bases not matched to a gene: 5. CDR3 sequence (DNA): TGTGCCAGCAGCCCCCCAGCGGGGGGAGATACGCAGTATTTT. Protein: CASSPPAGGDTQYF.

The chain uses TRBV11-2 and TRBJ2-2; 7 bases map to TRBD1. This CDR3 is built from 15 residues. V lost 1 base and J lost 2; bases outside the gene matches: 1. Germline lookup yields CDR1 SGHAT and CDR2 FQNNGV. As DNA, the CDR3 is TGTGCCAGCAGCTTAGGACAGGGAAACACCGGGGAGCTGTTTTTT. It specifies CASSLGQGNTGELFF.

V gene TRBV28 combines with J gene TRBJ1-1, with D possibly being TRBD1 (6 bases). Trimming left V 3 bases short and J 1 base short, with 12 bases between. Germline assignment: CDR1 MDHEN and CDR2 SYDVKM. This CDR3 comprises 15 residues. The CDR3 region is CASSLTRRGNTEAFF. The CDR3 bases are TGTGCCAGCAGTTTGACCCGCAGGGGGAACACTGAAGCTTTCTTT. Variable domain in full (rest from reference TRBV28 and TRBJ1-1): DVKVTQSSRYLVKRTGEKVFLECVQDMDHENMFWYRQDPGLGLRLIYFSYDVKMKEKGDIPEGYSVSREKKERFSLILESASTNQTSMYLCASSLTRRGNTEAFFGQGTRLTVV.

V gene TRBV9 combines with J gene TRBJ1-1; tentatively, D is TRBD1 (5 bases). Trimming shortened V by 3 bases and J by 1 base, and 13 bases separated the two germline ends. Germline CDR1 is SGDLS and CDR2 is YYNGEE. The CDR3 runs 15 residues. This CDR3 is CASSGKGLTNTEAFF. The CDR3 region has the DNA TGTGCCAGCAGCGGGAAGGGACTGACGAACACTGAAGCTTTCTTT.

V usage is TRBV7-3 and J usage is TRBJ2-3, with 9 bases lining up with TRBD2. V dropped 1 base and J dropped 0; count of bases not matched to a gene: 8. Germline CDR1 is SGHTA and CDR2 is FQGTGA. There are 18 residues in the CDR3. CDR3 region: CASSLRASGEKSTDTQYF. CDR3 DNA sequence: TGTGCCAGCAGCTTAAGAGCTAGCGGGGAAAAAAGCACAGATACGCAGTATTTT.

V usage is TRBV19 and J usage is TRBJ1-5; 10 positions agree with TRBD1. The V segment lost 3 bases and the J segment 0 bases; nucleotides outside the gene matches: 8. The V gene's germline CDR1 is LNHDA and CDR2 SQIVND (reference sequence). CDR3 length: 18 residues. CDR3 DNA: TGTGCCAGTAGTATGATTGGACAGGGGGTTTATAGCAATCAGCCCCAGCATTTT. This gives the protein CASSMIGQGVYSNQPQHF.

This sequence joins TRBV7-2 and TRBJ2-3; D uncertain. The CDR3 covers 17 residues. The ends were cut back, 0 bases at V and 2 bases at J, with 15 bases in the middle. Germline V gene data show CDR1 as SGHTA and CDR2 as FQGNSA. The CDR3 spells CASSLAFILTPTDTQYF. DNA of the CDR3: TGTGCCAGCAGCTTAGCGTTTATACTAACCCCCACAGATACGCAGTATTTT.

This clone showed up just a few times. The V and J genes are TRBV29-1 and TRBJ2-3; 8 nucleotides align to TRBD2. This CDR3 has 15 residues. Germline V lookup: CDR1 SQVTM, CDR2 ANQGSEA. Unmatched junction bases numbered 7, after V lost 2 bases and J lost 3 bases. CDR3 loop: CSVEPRGGPTDTQYF. In DNA, the CDR3 is TGCAGCGTTGAACCCCGGGGGGGCCCGACAGATACGCAGTATTTT.

J is TRBJ2-5 and V is TRBV7-2; possibly TRBD2 for D (5 bases). The CDR3 consists of 16 residues. V was clipped by 1 base and J by 1 base, with 13 bases between them. Germline V lookup: CDR1 SGHTA, CDR2 FQGNSA. The CDR3 here is CASSLGPARAQETQYF. The CDR3 DNA is TGTGCCAGCAGCTTAGGGCCAGCGCGGGCCCAAGAGACCCAGTACTTC.

J is TRBJ2-5 and V is TRBV5-1; D is perhaps TRBD2 (5 bases). The CDR3 has 13 amino acids. Between the trimmed V and J ends, which lost 0 bases and 3 bases, there was a span of 6 bases. The germline V gene has CDR1 SGHRS and CDR2 YFSETQ. As DNA, the CDR3 is TGCGCCAGCAGCTTGGTGGGAGAAGAGACCCAGTACTTC. Protein product: CASSLVGEETQYF.

This clone was seen a handful of times. The rearrangement links TRBV6-6 to TRBJ2-1; 8 bases align to TRBD2. The germline CDR1 and CDR2 sequences are MNHNY and SVGAGI (reference sequence). The CDR3 sequence is 13 residues long. After removal of 8 bases from V and 7 bases from J, the junction contained 7 bases not matched to a gene. The CDR3 loop reads CASGAGVVNEQFF. The CDR3 DNA follows: TGTGCCAGCGGAGCGGGGGTGGTAAATGAGCAGTTCTTC.

This sequence joins TRBV7-2 and TRBJ2-5; 11 nucleotides match TRBD2. Germline lookup yields CDR1 SGHTA and CDR2 FQGNSA. The CDR3 contains 16 residues. V lost 4 bases, J lost 1 base, and 5 bases stayed unmatched. CDR3 DNA sequence: TGTGCCAGCAGCTCAAGACTAGCGGGGTTCCAAGAGACCCAGTACTTC. Translation gives CASSSRLAGFQETQYF.

This chain connects TRBV5-1 to TRBJ2-6; 8 positions match TRBD2. J lost 0 bases, V lost 4 bases, and 12 bases had no gene match. CDR1 is SGHRS, CDR2 YFSETQ, per germline. This CDR3 contains 19 residues. The CDR3 spells CASSPLSAGGDSGANVLTF. The CDR3 DNA is TGCGCCAGCAGCCCCCTTAGCGCGGGGGGAGACTCTGGGGCCAACGTCCTGACTTTC.

This sequence joins TRBV14 and TRBJ2-3, with unresolved D. Trimming cost V 2 bases and J 4 bases, with 10 bases left between them. This CDR3 comprises 14 residues. Germline V CDR1 and CDR2: SGHDN, FVKESK. The CDR3 region has the DNA TGTGCCAGCAGCCAATCCGGGTCCGCAGATACGCAGTATTTT. Its protein is CASSQSGSADTQYF.

The chain has TRBV7-2 and TRBJ2-5; maybe TRBD2 (5 bases). V was pared by 4 bases and J by 5 bases, with 11 bases between. The CDR3 is 13 amino acids. Germline V gene sequence: CDR1 SGHTA, CDR2 FQGNSA. The CDR3 nucleotides are TGTGCCAGCAGCTCACTCCGGAGGGAGACCCAGTACTTC. It translates to CASSSLRRETQYF.

The V gene is TRBV6-1, the J gene TRBJ2-7; D is perhaps TRBD1 (6 bases). CDR1 and CDR2 from the germline V gene are MNHNS and SASEGT. CDR3 size: 15 residues. The V end lost 6 bases, the J end lost 7 bases, and 22 bases lay between the germline ends. CDR3 region: CASSAEGRGRWEQYF. The CDR3 region has the DNA TGTGCCAGCAGCGCCGAAGGCAGGGGTAGGTGGGAGCAGTACTTC.

The CDR3 nucleotides are TGTGCCAGCAGTTTTCGGGACAGGAGAAATGAAAAACTGTTTTTT. Its protein product is CASSFRDRRNEKLFF. The rearrangement joins TRBV28 to TRBJ1-4; 8 bases fit TRBD1. CDR3 length equals 15 residues. V lost 3 bases and J lost 5; bases outside the gene matches: 5. CDR1 and CDR2 (germline): MDHEN, SYDVKM.

This chain links TRBV6-6 with TRBJ2-3; the D is unclear. CDR3 size: 12 residues. Trimming cost V 0 bases and J 7 bases, with 5 bases left between them. Germline V gives CDR1 MNHNY, CDR2 SVGAGI (reference sequence). The CDR3 DNA reads TGTGCCAGCAGTTACTCGGAGAATACGCAGTATTTT. The encoded protein is CASSYSENTQYF.

The rearrangement links TRBV4-1 to TRBJ1-1; D call uncertain. Trimming removed 0 bases at V and 1 base at J, with 12 bases between. The CDR3 sequence is 16 residues long. The germline V gene encodes CDR1 MGHRA and CDR2 YSYEKL. CDR3 coding DNA: TGCGCCAGCAGCCAAGATCCCGGTTCATGGAACACTGAAGCTTTCTTT. Amino acids: CASSQDPGSWNTEAFF.

The J gene is TRBJ2-3, the V gene TRBV7-2; 9 bases map to TRBD2. J lost 5 bases, V lost 5 bases, and 8 bases had no gene match. The germline V gene encodes CDR1 SGHTA and CDR2 FQGNSA. The CDR3 runs to 15 residues. The CDR3 reads CASSRWVAGEDTQYF. Written as DNA, the CDR3 is TGTGCCAGCAGCCGATGGGTAGCGGGGGAAGATACGCAGTATTTT.

V and J are TRBV7-3 and TRBJ2-1; 7 positions agree with TRBD2. CDR3 length: 17 residues. With 4 bases clipped from V and 0 bases from J, the junction kept 9 bases outside the gene matches. Germline CDR1 reads SGHTA; CDR2 reads FQGTGA. In DNA form, the CDR3 reads TGTGCCAGCAGCTCCCACGCCTCTAGCGGCTCCTACAATGAGCAGTTCTTC. Its translation: CASSSHASSGSYNEQFF.

CDR3 DNA sequence: TGCAGCGTAACAGGACAGGGGGCTGCCACCGGGGAGCTGTTTTTT. This sequence encodes CSVTGQGAATGELFF. V gene TRBV29-1 combines with J gene TRBJ2-2; 11 nucleotides match TRBD1. Looked up from germline, CDR1 is SQVTM and CDR2 is ANQGSEA. The CDR3 length is 15 residues. V shed 6 bases and J 4 bases; nucleotides not matched to a gene: 7.

This clone was detected once. This sequence joins TRBV5-1 and TRBJ2-2; 8 bases are a match to TRBD1. Per the germline V gene, CDR1 is SGHRS and CDR2 is YFSETQ. CDR3 length: 14 amino acids. V lost 7 bases to trimming and J lost 4 bases; unmatched junction nucleotides: 6. The CDR3 DNA reads as TGCGCCAGCCGCCTCACAGGGGGCACCGGGGAGCTGTTTTTT. Translated: CASRLTGGTGELFF.

The chain employs TRBV5-5 and TRBJ1-5; no clear D. Trimming pared 4 bases from V and 3 bases from J, leaving 14 bases between. The V gene's germline CDR1 is SGHKS and CDR2 YYEKEE (reference sequence). The length of the CDR3 is 15 residues. The CDR3 is CASSAEGRYNQPQHF. CDR3 nucleotides: TGTGCCAGCAGCGCCGAGGGCAGATACAATCAGCCCCAGCATTTT.